This TCR beta chain was captured in a study of post-analysis software for immune sequencing data. The overall study: Disease courses included relapsing-remitting, secondary progressive and progressive-relapsing multiple sclerosis. Broader study findings: Versus controls, multiple sclerosis patients showed significantly lower diversity (normalized Chao1). Compared with controls, patients had more of about 5 TRBV segments, including TRBV5-6, TRBV5-1 and TRBV20-1. By F measure, strong co-clustering occurred among samples prepared in the same batch.

Of note for this clonotype: Its antigen is unknown.

V lost 4 bases, J lost 3 bases, and 16 bases lay in between. This CDR3 contains 14 residues. The V gene's germline CDR1 is SQVTM and CDR2 ANQGSEA. Prepared TCR beta cDNA libraries contained unique molecular identifiers. When roughly 1 to 10 million T cells were used, they gave about 550,000 cDNA molecules. A single record per CDR3 protein comes from TCRdb applying MiXCR to the PCR reads. In the table there are 400,000 to 500,000 distinct CDR3 sequences, approximately 42% of which are singletons. The gene calls are TRBV29-1 and TRBJ2-7, with a weak D call TRBD1 (7 bases). Sequenced input: blood. The sequence was collected from a girl aged 2-15 years with multiple sclerosis. The CDR3 reads CSVVGSGGIYEQYF. In DNA form, the CDR3 reads TGCAGCGTTGTTGGGTCAGGGGGGATCTACGAGCAGTACTTC.